The rows below give T cell receptor beta chains drawn from one sample of a study of identical twins. Using its own MiXCR run on the 5' RACE reads, TCRdb lists one record per CDR3 protein. The table has about 890,000 distinct CDR3 sequences, approximately 13% seen once. The same sample was also studied in work on yellow fever vaccine responses in identical twins.

Sequenced input: PBMCs. The receptors originated from a woman younger than 35 in good health. The CDR3 runs from the conserved cysteine through the conserved F or W. Each record gives: V gene, D gene, clone size, J gene, CDR3 DNA, CDR3 protein. D genes are given only for firm matches. Some rows have no size entry. The others give once, few or many, or a class for an expanded clone.

V gene: TRBV19
D gene: -
clone size: few
J gene: TRBJ1-5
CDR3 DNA: TGTGCCAGTAGTACAGTATCCGGCAATAGCAATCAGCCCCAGCATTTT
CDR3 protein: CASSTVSGNSNQPQHF

V gene: TRBV7-9
D gene: TRBD1
clone size: many
J gene: TRBJ1-1
CDR3 DNA: TGTGCCAGCGGCAGACAGGGCCGGCCTGAAGCTTTCTTT
CDR3 protein: CASGRQGRPEAFF

V gene: TRBV15
D gene: TRBD1
clone size: -
J gene: TRBJ2-7
CDR3 DNA: TGTGCCACCAGCTTGGGACAGGGATCGGACGAGCAGTACTTC
CDR3 protein: CATSLGQGSDEQYF

V gene: TRBV11-1
D gene: TRBD2
clone size: -
J gene: TRBJ2-6
CDR3 DNA: TGTGCCAGCAGACTAACTCTAGCGGGAGTAGGTGGGGCCAACGTCCTGACTTTC
CDR3 protein: CASRLTLAGVGGANVLTF

V gene: TRBV5-1
D gene: TRBD2
clone size: many
J gene: TRBJ2-2
CDR3 DNA: TGCGCCAGCAGCATCAGAGCCCTAGCGGGGCCGAACACCGGGGAGCTGTTTTTT
CDR3 protein: CASSIRALAGPNTGELFF

V gene: TRBV7-8
D gene: -
clone size: -
J gene: TRBJ1-1
CDR3 DNA: TGTGCCAGCAGCTTAAGTATCCCCGCCCTCCGCTCTGAAGCTTTCTTT
CDR3 protein: CASSLSIPALRSEAFF

V gene: TRBV29-1
D gene: TRBD2
clone size: few
J gene: TRBJ2-5
CDR3 DNA: TGCAGCGCGTCACGGGATTGGGGCGGGAGAGGAGAGACCCAGTACTTC
CDR3 protein: CSASRDWGGRGETQYF

V gene: TRBV12-3/TRBV12-4
D gene: -
clone size: -
J gene: TRBJ2-2
CDR3 DNA: TGTGCCAGCATTGGGGACCCCGGGGAGCTGTTTTTT
CDR3 protein: CASIGDPGELFF

V gene: TRBV4-1
D gene: -
clone size: few
J gene: TRBJ1-5
CDR3 DNA: TGCGCCAGCAGCCAAGAAGGAGGGGGGGGCAATCAGCCCCAGCATTTT
CDR3 protein: CASSQEGGGGNQPQHF

V gene: TRBV5-1
D gene: -
clone size: -
J gene: TRBJ2-2
CDR3 DNA: TGCGCCAGCAGCTTGTTCTCCTCGAACACCGGGGAGCTGTTTTTT
CDR3 protein: CASSLFSSNTGELFF

V gene: TRBV29-1
D gene: TRBD2
clone size: few
J gene: TRBJ2-1
CDR3 DNA: TGCAGCGTTGAAGACTCTAGCGGCTACAATGAGCAGTTCTTC
CDR3 protein: CSVEDSSGYNEQFF

V gene: TRBV28
D gene: -
clone size: few
J gene: TRBJ2-5
CDR3 DNA: TGTGCCAGCAGTTCCAGACTAGGGATAAGCGAGACCCAGTACTTC
CDR3 protein: CASSSRLGISETQYF

V gene: TRBV3-1
D gene: TRBD1
clone size: -
J gene: TRBJ2-1
CDR3 DNA: TGTGCCAGCAGCCCTCAGGGGGAATACAATGAGCAGTTCTTC
CDR3 protein: CASSPQGEYNEQFF

V gene: TRBV20-1
D gene: -
clone size: -
J gene: TRBJ1-3
CDR3 DNA: TGCAGTGCTAGATTCCGGGGCCGCGGAAACACCATATATTTT
CDR3 protein: CSARFRGRGNTIYF

V gene: TRBV5-1
D gene: -
clone size: few
J gene: TRBJ2-3
CDR3 DNA: TGCGCCAGCAGCGCCGGACACAGCACAGATACGCAGTATTTT
CDR3 protein: CASSAGHSTDTQYF

V gene: TRBV18
D gene: -
clone size: few
J gene: TRBJ2-3
CDR3 DNA: TGTGCCAGCCATATTGGCCCCCCAGATACGCAGTATTTT
CDR3 protein: CASHIGPPDTQYF

V gene: TRBV7-9
D gene: TRBD1
clone size: many
J gene: TRBJ2-7
CDR3 DNA: TGTGCCAGCAGCTTGACAGGGGACCATTACGAGCAGTACTTC
CDR3 protein: CASSLTGDHYEQYF

V gene: TRBV12-3/TRBV12-4
D gene: -
clone size: few
J gene: TRBJ2-5
CDR3 DNA: TGTGCCAGCAGTTCCGCGATGCTTGGAGTGGTGGAGACCCAGTACTTC
CDR3 protein: CASSSAMLGVVETQYF

V gene: TRBV20-1
D gene: -
clone size: -
J gene: TRBJ1-1
CDR3 DNA: TGCAGTGCTCACTCGACAGGAGGAGACACTGAAGCTTTCTTT
CDR3 protein: CSAHSTGGDTEAFF

V gene: TRBV29-1
D gene: TRBD1
clone size: many
J gene: TRBJ2-1
CDR3 DNA: TGCAGCGCTGGGGACAGCTCCTACAATGAGCAGTTCTTC
CDR3 protein: CSAGDSSYNEQFF

V gene: TRBV20-1
D gene: TRBD2
clone size: few
J gene: TRBJ2-2
CDR3 DNA: TGCAGTGCTATTAGGGAGGGCGGCGGGGAGCTGTTTTTT
CDR3 protein: CSAIREGGGELFF

V gene: TRBV11-1
D gene: -
clone size: -
J gene: TRBJ1-6
CDR3 DNA: TGTGCCAGCAGCCCCCAGGGTTTCGAGTCACCCCTCCACTTT
CDR3 protein: CASSPQGFESPLHF

V gene: TRBV25-1
D gene: -
clone size: -
J gene: TRBJ1-6
CDR3 DNA: TGTGCCAGCAGTGGCCTGACAGGTTATAATTCACCCCTCCACTTT
CDR3 protein: CASSGLTGYNSPLHF

V gene: TRBV5-5
D gene: -
clone size: -
J gene: TRBJ2-7
CDR3 DNA: TGTGCCAGCAGCCAGATTTTTGACATCCGGTCCTACGAGCAGTACTTC
CDR3 protein: CASSQIFDIRSYEQYF

V gene: TRBV11-3
D gene: -
clone size: few
J gene: TRBJ2-2
CDR3 DNA: TGTGCCAGCAGCCACCGGCGGGGTGCCGGGGAGCTGTTTTTT
CDR3 protein: CASSHRRGAGELFF

V gene: TRBV14
D gene: TRBD1
clone size: -
J gene: TRBJ2-2
CDR3 DNA: TGTGCCAGCAGCCCTTCCGACAGGGTCACCGGGGAGCTGTTTTTT
CDR3 protein: CASSPSDRVTGELFF

V gene: TRBV4-1
D gene: -
clone size: many
J gene: TRBJ1-4
CDR3 DNA: TGCGCCAGCAGCCAAATAAGGGCCGCAGAAAGAAATGAAAAACTGTTTTTT
CDR3 protein: CASSQIRAAERNEKLFF

V gene: TRBV6-1
D gene: -
clone size: -
J gene: TRBJ1-1
CDR3 DNA: TGTGCCAGCAGCTCCGGATGGGCCACTGAAGCTTTCTTT
CDR3 protein: CASSSGWATEAFF

V gene: TRBV3-1
D gene: -
clone size: -
J gene: TRBJ1-5
CDR3 DNA: TGTGCCAGCAGCCAAGGGACGGCCCTCTCGGCCCAGCATTTT
CDR3 protein: CASSQGTALSAQHF

V gene: TRBV20-1
D gene: TRBD2
clone size: -
J gene: TRBJ2-1
CDR3 DNA: TGCAGTGCTCCGAATGATCGACTAGCGGGGCAAAATGAGCAGTTCTTC
CDR3 protein: CSAPNDRLAGQNEQFF

V gene: TRBV6-1
D gene: TRBD1
clone size: -
J gene: TRBJ1-2
CDR3 DNA: TGTGCCAGCACCCAACGGGCAGACAGGGACGGCTACACCTTC
CDR3 protein: CASTQRADRDGYTF

V gene: TRBV12-3/TRBV12-4
D gene: TRBD2
clone size: many
J gene: TRBJ2-7
CDR3 DNA: TGTGCCAGCAGTCCAAGACAGCGGGAGAGCTCCTACGAGCAGTACTTC
CDR3 protein: CASSPRQRESSYEQYF

V gene: TRBV6-1
D gene: TRBD1
clone size: -
J gene: TRBJ1-1
CDR3 DNA: TGTGCCAGCAGTACCGGGACAGGGGCATTGAACACTGAAGCTTTCTTT
CDR3 protein: CASSTGTGALNTEAFF

V gene: TRBV6-5
D gene: -
clone size: -
J gene: TRBJ2-3
CDR3 DNA: TGTGCCAGCAGGACTCTGGGATTTCCGCAGTATTTT
CDR3 protein: CASRTLGFPQYF

V gene: TRBV19
D gene: -
clone size: -
J gene: TRBJ2-5
CDR3 DNA: TGTGCCAGTAGTATTCAAGGATACCAGCGGGAGACCCAGTACTTC
CDR3 protein: CASSIQGYQRETQYF

V gene: TRBV24-1
D gene: TRBD1
clone size: many
J gene: TRBJ1-1
CDR3 DNA: TGTGCCACCGGAGACAGGGATAACACTGAAGCTTTCTTT
CDR3 protein: CATGDRDNTEAFF

V gene: TRBV11-2
D gene: -
clone size: many
J gene: TRBJ2-1
CDR3 DNA: TGTGCCAGCAGCTTCCTTCTAGTGGGCCAAAATGAGCAGTTCTTC
CDR3 protein: CASSFLLVGQNEQFF

V gene: TRBV6-2/TRBV6-3
D gene: TRBD1
clone size: few
J gene: TRBJ2-7
CDR3 DNA: TGTGCCAGCAGTCGCAGGGCCCGACAGGGGAGCTACGAGCAGTACTTC
CDR3 protein: CASSRRARQGSYEQYF

V gene: TRBV28
D gene: -
clone size: -
J gene: TRBJ2-7
CDR3 DNA: TGTGCCAGCAGTCCTCATGGGAGCTCCTACGAGCAGTACTTC
CDR3 protein: CASSPHGSSYEQYF

V gene: TRBV6-1
D gene: -
clone size: once
J gene: TRBJ2-3
CDR3 DNA: TGTGCCAGCATCCTAAATCAGGCCCTTAGCACAGATACGCAGTATTTT
CDR3 protein: CASILNQALSTDTQYF

V gene: TRBV20-1
D gene: TRBD1
clone size: few
J gene: TRBJ2-1
CDR3 DNA: TGCAGTGCTAGCCCGACAGGGGGCGGTTACAATGAGCAGTTCTTC
CDR3 protein: CSASPTGGGYNEQFF

V gene: TRBV19
D gene: -
clone size: -
J gene: TRBJ2-1
CDR3 DNA: TGTGCCAGTAGTACCGTGGGCGCCGGAAATGAGCAGTTCTTC
CDR3 protein: CASSTVGAGNEQFF

V gene: TRBV20-1
D gene: -
clone size: many
J gene: TRBJ2-2
CDR3 DNA: TGCAGTGCTAGAGATAGGGGTTCCGGGGAGCTGTTTTTT
CDR3 protein: CSARDRGSGELFF

V gene: TRBV23-1
D gene: -
clone size: few
J gene: TRBJ2-1
CDR3 DNA: TGCGCCAGCAGTCAACTTGGCCACCTTCACTCCTACAATGAGCAGTTCTTC
CDR3 protein: CASSQLGHLHSYNEQFF

V gene: TRBV29-1
D gene: TRBD2
clone size: -
J gene: TRBJ2-7
CDR3 DNA: TGCAGCGTTGACAGCGGGAGAGGGCCCGAGCAGTACTTC
CDR3 protein: CSVDSGRGPEQYF

V gene: TRBV29-1
D gene: TRBD1
clone size: -
J gene: TRBJ1-2
CDR3 DNA: TGCAGCGTCTCCGGGACAGGGAACTATGGCTACACCTTC
CDR3 protein: CSVSGTGNYGYTF

V gene: TRBV6-1
D gene: -
clone size: few
J gene: TRBJ1-6
CDR3 DNA: TGTGCCAGCAGTGAATCGCAGCATAATTCACCCCTCCACTTT
CDR3 protein: CASSESQHNSPLHF

V gene: TRBV6-4
D gene: -
clone size: -
J gene: TRBJ2-5
CDR3 DNA: TGTGCCAGCAGAGCGCCGGGAGTACAAGAGACCCAGTACTTC
CDR3 protein: CASRAPGVQETQYF

V gene: TRBV12-3/TRBV12-4
D gene: TRBD2
clone size: few
J gene: TRBJ2-5
CDR3 DNA: TGTGCCAGCAGTCCCGGACTAGCGGGAGTAAAGACCCAGTACTTC
CDR3 protein: CASSPGLAGVKTQYF

V gene: TRBV20-1
D gene: TRBD1
clone size: many
J gene: TRBJ1-1
CDR3 DNA: TGCAGTGTTCATAAACCCGGGACAGGTAACACTGAAGCTTTCTTT
CDR3 protein: CSVHKPGTGNTEAFF

V gene: TRBV6-1
D gene: TRBD1
clone size: -
J gene: TRBJ2-7
CDR3 DNA: TGTGCCAGCAGTCGCAATCGACAGGGGAGCACCTACGAGCAGTACTTC
CDR3 protein: CASSRNRQGSTYEQYF

V gene: TRBV5-6
D gene: -
clone size: -
J gene: TRBJ2-5
CDR3 DNA: TGTGCCAGCAGCTTGATCGGTCCGCTCTCCGAGACCCAGTACTTC
CDR3 protein: CASSLIGPLSETQYF

V gene: TRBV29-1
D gene: -
clone size: -
J gene: TRBJ1-2
CDR3 DNA: TGCAGCGCCCCTGCGAGGGACTATGGCTACACCTTC
CDR3 protein: CSAPARDYGYTF

V gene: TRBV5-1
D gene: -
clone size: few
J gene: TRBJ2-5
CDR3 DNA: TGCGCCAGCAGCACAGACCTCTCTCCAGGGTTATACCAAGAGACCCAGTACTTC
CDR3 protein: CASSTDLSPGLYQETQYF

V gene: TRBV4-1
D gene: -
clone size: -
J gene: TRBJ2-1
CDR3 DNA: TGCGCCAGCAGCCAAGAGAGGGGGAAGGCCTACAATGAGCAGTTCTTC
CDR3 protein: CASSQERGKAYNEQFF

V gene: TRBV5-1
D gene: TRBD2
clone size: -
J gene: TRBJ2-2
CDR3 DNA: TGCGCCAGCTGCAGGGGCGGGGGGGACCAGGCCCTCTCCCGCGGGGAGCTGTTTTTT
CDR3 protein: CASCRGGGDQALSRGELFF

V gene: TRBV10-3
D gene: -
clone size: few
J gene: TRBJ2-1
CDR3 DNA: TGTGCCATCAGTGATCGCGGGACATACAATGAGCAGTTCTTC
CDR3 protein: CAISDRGTYNEQFF

V gene: TRBV2
D gene: -
clone size: -
J gene: TRBJ2-7
CDR3 DNA: TGTGCCAGCAGACTCGGGGATAGCGTGGGAGACTCCTACGAGCAGTACTTC
CDR3 protein: CASRLGDSVGDSYEQYF